The 32 T cell receptor beta chains reported below all come from one sample, sequenced in a study of cytomegalovirus exposure and HLA in healthy donors. The study ran its PCR with 60 Vbeta and 13 Jbeta primers. TCRdb's copy holds only in-frame clones and misses some; the assay was immunoSEQ multiplex PCR. The sample records approximately 220,000 clones, around 80% being singletons. Input material: PBMCs. The receptors originated from a man aged 35-49 years in good health and CMV-seropositive.

The chain has TRBV30 and TRBJ2-2, with 11 positions matching TRBD2. The CDR3 is 16 amino acids. Trimming took 4 bases from V and 0 from J; bases not matched to a gene: 4. Germline V CDR1 and CDR2: GTSNPN, SVGIG (reference sequence). In DNA, the CDR3 is TGTGCCTGGACCCGGACTAGCGGGTCGAACACCGGGGAGCTGTTTTTT. Residues: CAWTRTSGSNTGELFF.

This chain connects TRBV7-9 to TRBJ2-7, with 8 positions matching TRBD2. Per germline, CDR1 SEHNR and CDR2 FQNEAQ (reference sequence). The CDR3 length is 13 residues. J lost 2 bases, V lost 4 bases, and 1 base had no gene match. CDR3 DNA: TGTGCCAGCAGCTCGGGACTAGCCTACGAGCAGTACTTC. The encoded protein is CASSSGLAYEQYF.

The chain joins TRBV7-9 to TRBJ2-5, with TRBD2 matching 7 bases. CDR1 and CDR2 (germline): SEHNR, FQNEAQ (reference sequence). J was trimmed by 2 bases and V by 1 base; bases with no gene match: 1. The CDR3 extends over 14 amino acids. The CDR3 spells CASSLVGGQETQYF. CDR3 sequence (DNA): TGTGCCAGCAGCTTAGTGGGGGGGCAAGAGACCCAGTACTTC.

The chain carries TRBV5-1 and TRBJ2-2, with 10 bases that match TRBD2. This CDR3 spans 15 amino acids. Trimming at V came to 0 bases and at J to 5 bases, leaving 1 base not matched to a gene. Germline V gene sequence: CDR1 SGHRS, CDR2 YFSETQ. Here the CDR3 DNA reads TGCGCCAGCAGCTTGGAAGCGGGAGGGACCGGGGAGCTGTTTTTT. It encodes CASSLEAGGTGELFF.

The J gene is TRBJ2-5, the V gene TRBV27, with 8 bases identical to TRBD2. The tail of the sequence fits TRBJ2-7 better, so the J call may be wrong. The CDR3 totals 13 residues. Germline V gene data show CDR1 as MNHEY and CDR2 as SMNVEV (reference sequence). The CDR3 DNA sequence: TGTGCCAGTAGAGCGGGGGCGACCTACGAGCAGTACTTC. Residues: CASRAGATYEQYF.

This chain connects TRBV27 to TRBJ1-3; D unresolved. The V end lost 6 bases, the J end lost 0 bases, and 12 bases lay between the germline ends. The CDR3 covers 15 residues. Germline-derived CDR1 and CDR2 are MNHEY and SMNVEV (reference sequence). The CDR3 nucleotides are TGTGCCAGCAGCCCTGACGGAGGCTCTGGAAACACCATATATTTT. Protein sequence: CASSPDGGSGNTIYF.

The chain employs TRBV7-9 and TRBJ1-5, with TRBD1 identical over 9 bases. Germline loops: CDR1 SEHNR, CDR2 FQNEAQ (reference sequence). V lost 4 bases and J lost 6; bases outside the gene matches: 1. The CDR3 consists of 13 residues. DNA for the CDR3: TGTGCCAGCAGCTCGACAGGGGGTCAGCCCCAGCATTTT. Its translation is CASSSTGGQPQHF.

The V and J genes are TRBV9 and TRBJ2-1; 8 bases match TRBD1. Germline V gene sequence: CDR1 SGDLS, CDR2 YYNGEE. V lost 1 base, J lost 9 bases, and 15 bases stayed unmatched. The CDR3 sequence is 17 residues long. The chain's CDR3 is CASSVRSGQGALGEQFF. The CDR3 DNA is TGTGCCAGCAGCGTAAGGTCGGGGCAGGGGGCTTTAGGTGAGCAGTTCTTC.

This clone was seen a handful of times. Other DNA sequences in this sample translate to the same CDR3. The rearrangement uses TRBV18 and TRBJ2-1; D is perhaps TRBD2 (5 bases). CDR3 length equals 15 residues. CDR1 is KGHSH and CDR2 is LQKENI in the germline V gene. Deletions cut 0 bases from V and 2 bases from J, with 8 bases between. CDR3 sequence: CASSPPRVPYNEQFF. CDR3 DNA sequence: TGTGCCAGCTCACCACCGAGGGTTCCCTACAATGAGCAGTTCTTC.

The chain couples TRBV4-1 to TRBJ2-7; 12 bases map to TRBD2. Germline CDR1 is MGHRA and CDR2 is YSYEKL. The junction had 9 bases not matched to a gene; V was cut back by 9 bases and J by 6 bases. The CDR3 runs 14 residues. The CDR3 is CASQRLAGDLEQYF. CDR3 coding DNA: TGCGCCAGTCAGCGACTAGCGGGAGACCTCGAGCAGTACTTC.

This CDR3 reads CASSPTRRDTGELFF. Here the CDR3 DNA reads TGTGCCAGCAGCCCTACTAGGAGGGACACCGGGGAGCTGTTTTTT. V usage is TRBV11-2 and J usage is TRBJ2-2; possibly TRBD2 for D (6 bases). Germline V gene data show CDR1 as SGHAT and CDR2 as FQNNGV. The ends were cut back, 5 bases at V and 3 bases at J, with 13 bases in the middle. This CDR3 comprises 15 residues. Full variable domain (rest looked up from reference TRBV11-2 and TRBJ2-2): EAGVAQSPRYKIIEKRQSVAFWCNPISGHATLYWYQQILGQGPKLLIQFQNNGVVDDSQLPKDRFSAERLKGVDSTLKIQPAKLEDSAVYLCASSPTRRDTGELFFGEGSRLTVL.

The chain links TRBV7-9 to TRBJ2-1, with 7 bases aligning to TRBD2. V lost 9 bases, J lost 7 bases, and 15 bases stayed unmatched. Germline V lookup: CDR1 SEHNR, CDR2 FQNEAQ (reference sequence). There are 15 residues in the CDR3. The CDR3 here is CAREPLAGVLNEQFF. The CDR3 nucleotides read TGTGCCAGGGAACCTCTGGCGGGGGTTTTGAATGAGCAGTTCTTC.

V and J are TRBV7-3 and TRBJ1-1; D remains ambiguous. This CDR3 region has 13 residues. Germline values: CDR1 SGHTA, CDR2 FQGTGA. Trimming pared 4 bases from V and 3 bases from J, leaving 9 bases between. CDR3 bases: TGTGCCAGCAGCTCCTCGAGGGACACTGAAGCTTTCTTT. Translating gives CASSSSRDTEAFF.

DNA of the CDR3: TGTGCCAGCACCTCCTCAGTCACTGAAGCTTTCTTT. Translating it yields CASTSSVTEAFF. This sequence joins TRBV7-9 and TRBJ1-1; D call uncertain. This CDR3 contains 12 residues. Trimming cost V 7 bases and J 4 bases, with 10 bases left between them. Per the germline V gene, CDR1 is SEHNR and CDR2 is FQNEAQ (reference sequence). Variable domain in full (rest from reference TRBV7-9 and TRBJ1-1): DTGVSQNPRHKITKRGQNVTFRCDPISEHNRLYWYRQTLGQGPEFLTYFQNEAQLEKSRLLSDRFSAERPKGSFSTLEIQRTEQGDSAMYLCASTSSVTEAFFGQGTRLTVV.

CDR3 protein: CASSPLEQGGYEQYF. The CDR3 bases are TGTGCCAGCTCACCACTCGAACAGGGAGGGTACGAGCAGTACTTC. The rearrangement uses TRBV18 and TRBJ2-7, with D perhaps matching TRBD2 (7 bases). The CDR3 is 15 amino acids. With 1 base removed from V and 4 bases from J, the gap between germline ends came to 14 bases. CDR1 and CDR2 (germline): KGHSH, LQKENI.

The chain combines TRBV19 with TRBJ2-3; D unresolved. The germline V gene has CDR1 LNHDA and CDR2 SQIVND (reference sequence). The CDR3 runs 14 residues. V dropped 1 base and J dropped 4 bases, with 9 bases sitting between them. CDR3 sequence: CASSIVPSADTQYF. The DNA for the CDR3 is TGTGCCAGTAGTATAGTCCCATCGGCAGATACGCAGTATTTT.

The V call is TRBV5-4, the J call TRBJ2-6; the D is unclear. CDR1 and CDR2 (germline): SGHNT, YYREEE (reference sequence). V lost 4 bases and J lost 0, with 11 bases in between. The CDR3 length is 16 residues. The CDR3 region has the DNA TGTGCCAGCAGCGGGCAACTCCTCTCTGGGGCCAACGTCCTGACTTTC. Amino acids: CASSGQLLSGANVLTF. Together with reference TRBV5-4 and TRBJ2-6, the CDR3 gives the full variable domain: ETGVTQSPTHLIKTRGQQVTLRCSSQSGHNTVSWYQQALGQGPQFIFQYYREEENGRGNFPPRFSGLQFPNYSSELNVNALELDDSALYLCASSGQLLSGANVLTFGAGSRLTVL.

The chain joins TRBV18 to TRBJ2-7; D perhaps matches TRBD1 (6 bases). The germline CDR1 and CDR2 sequences are KGHSH and LQKENI. V lost 3 bases and J 1 base, leaving 16 bases between the germline ends. The CDR3 covers 16 residues. The chain's CDR3 is CASSPLSRGASYEQYF. The CDR3 DNA reads as TGTGCCAGCTCACCGCTGAGCAGGGGAGCGTCCTACGAGCAGTACTTC.

This chain uses TRBV27 with TRBJ2-7, with 10 positions matching TRBD2. The J segment lost 3 bases and the V segment lost 2 bases, leaving 7 bases of the junction unmatched. From germline, CDR1 is MNHEY and CDR2 SMNVEV (reference sequence). The CDR3 is made up of 16 amino acids. The CDR3 sequence is CASSLRGAGGFYEQYV. The CDR3, as DNA: TGTGCCAGCAGTTTACGTGGAGCGGGAGGGTTCTACGAGCAGTACGTC.

The V call is TRBV11-3, the J call TRBJ1-1; 7 bases map to TRBD1. The CDR3 contains 15 residues. The germline V gene encodes CDR1 SGHNT and CDR2 YENEEA. V trimming: 5 bases; J trimming: 3 bases; junction bases outside the gene matches: 9. Here the CDR3 DNA reads TGTGCCAGCAGCCAAGGACAGGTTCAGGACACTGAAGCTTTCTTT. It codes for CASSQGQVQDTEAFF.

The chain couples TRBV10-3 to TRBJ2-5; 14 bases are shared with TRBD2. There are 17 residues in the CDR3. Germline-derived CDR1 and CDR2 are ENHRY and SYGVKD. Trimming removed 6 bases from V and 2 bases from J; junction bases left unmatched: 8. CDR3 sequence (DNA): TGTGCCATCAGCGCTGGGACTAGCGGGAGCGGGCAAGAGACCCAGTACTTC. This translates into CAISAGTSGSGQETQYF.

The V gene is TRBV5-1, the J gene TRBJ2-1, with D possibly TRBD2 on 5 matching bases. The CDR3 contains 14 residues. Germline V gene sequence: CDR1 SGHRS, CDR2 YFSETQ. V was trimmed by 4 bases and J by 4 bases, leaving 12 bases between them. CDR3 nucleotide sequence: TGCGCCAGCAGCGCGGGCGAACGGTACAATGAGCAGTTCTTC. Protein product: CASSAGERYNEQFF. The entire variable domain, with the rest obtained from reference TRBV5-1 and TRBJ2-1, is as follows: KAGVTQTPRYLIKTRGQQVTLSCSPISGHRSVSWYQQTPGQGLQFLFEYFSETQRNKGNFPGRFSGRQFSNSRSEMNVSTLELGDSALYLCASSAGERYNEQFFGPGTRLTVL.

V is TRBV19 and J is TRBJ1-2, with D possibly matching TRBD1 (5 bases). This CDR3 region has 15 residues. V shed 3 bases and J shed 6 bases, with 17 bases lying between them. The germline CDR1 and CDR2 sequences are LNHDA and SQIVND (reference sequence). CDR3: CASSMSVPGIHGYTF. The CDR3 DNA sequence: TGTGCCAGTAGTATGTCGGTGCCAGGGATCCATGGCTACACCTTC.

The chain links TRBV5-8 to TRBJ1-5; D perhaps matches TRBD1 (5 bases). Trimming shortened V by 3 bases and J by 2 bases, and 9 bases separated the two germline ends. The CDR3 is made up of 14 amino acids. Germline assignment: CDR1 SGHTS and CDR2 YDEGEE. CDR3 in amino acids: CASSWGDRNQPQHF. CDR3 in DNA: TGTGCCAGCAGCTGGGGGGATCGCAATCAGCCCCAGCATTTT.

The chain uses TRBV14 and TRBJ2-3, with TRBD2 as a possible D gene (7 bases). Between the trimmed V and J ends, which lost 8 bases and 7 bases, there was a span of 25 bases. This CDR3 has 16 residues. CDR1 SGHDN and CDR2 FVKESK come from the germline V gene. The CDR3 spells CASDQGGAGRRYTQYF. The DNA for the CDR3 is TGTGCCAGCGATCAAGGGGGAGCGGGGAGGAGATATACGCAGTATTTT.

The chain has TRBV7-9 and TRBJ1-2, with a tentative D call TRBD1 (5 bases). Germline CDR1 SEHNR, CDR2 FQNEAQ (reference sequence). The V and J ends lost 5 bases and 5 bases respectively, with 9 bases between them. CDR3 length equals 12 residues. CDR3: CASSQTGYGYTF. The CDR3, as DNA: TGTGCCAGCAGCCAAACAGGATATGGCTACACCTTC.

The chain employs TRBV6-1 and TRBJ2-7; weak D call: TRBD1 (5 bases). Per the germline V gene, CDR1 is MNHNS and CDR2 is SASEGT. V gave up 3 bases and J gave up 1 base, with 13 bases separating them. The CDR3 totals 15 residues. This chain's CDR3 is CASSDVRAQSYEQYF. DNA for the CDR3: TGTGCCAGCAGTGATGTCAGGGCCCAGTCCTACGAGCAGTACTTC.

The chain employs TRBV6-1 and TRBJ1-1; TRBD1 aligns across 8 bases. The germline V gene encodes CDR1 MNHNS and CDR2 SASEGT. The CDR3 is made up of 14 amino acids. Unmatched junction bases numbered 6, after V lost 5 bases and J lost 4 bases. The CDR3 coding sequence is TGTGCCAGCAGTTCGCAGGGGGCTGGCACTGAAGCTTTCTTT. Translated: CASSSQGAGTEAFF.

This clone was recorded only once. The V gene is TRBV2, the J gene TRBJ2-1; D uncertain. V was trimmed by 3 bases and J by 11 bases, leaving 8 bases between them. Germline CDR1 SNHLY, CDR2 FYNNEI. The CDR3 contains 11 residues. DNA of the CDR3: TGTGCCAGCAGTGATGGCATTAAGCAGTTCTTC. Translating gives CASSDGIKQFF.

The chain has TRBV5-6 and TRBJ1-2; 9 bases are a match to TRBD1. V was pared by 3 bases and J by 8 bases, with 8 bases of the junction left unmatched. This CDR3 comprises 14 residues. In germline, CDR1 is SGHDT, CDR2 YYEEEE. The CDR3 loop is CASSYRTGAWGYTF. Written as DNA, the CDR3 is TGTGCCAGCAGCTACCGGACAGGGGCGTGGGGCTACACCTTC. The whole variable domain, filled in from reference TRBV5-6 and TRBJ1-2, reads DAGVTQSPTHLIKTRGQQVTLRCSPKSGHDTVSWYQQALGQGPQFIFQYYEEEERQRGNFPDRFSGHQFPNYSSELNVNALLLGDSALYLCASSYRTGAWGYTFGSGTRLTVV.

The rearrangement links TRBV5-6 to TRBJ2-1, with 10 bases lining up with TRBD2. The CDR3 totals 15 residues. Per the germline V gene, CDR1 is SGHDT and CDR2 is YYEEEE. The V and J ends lost 4 bases and 9 bases, in that order; junction bases with no gene match: 10. CDR3 sequence reads: CASSLTVAGGTEQFF. In DNA form, the CDR3 reads TGTGCCAGCAGCCTCACGGTAGCGGGAGGCACTGAGCAGTTCTTC.

The V call is TRBV6-5, the J call TRBJ2-1; 8 bases are shared with TRBD2. J gave up 5 bases and V 7 bases, and 4 bases lay outside the gene matches. The CDR3 covers 13 residues. Germline V lookup: CDR1 MNHEY, CDR2 SVGAGI. The CDR3 bases are TGTGCCAGCAACGGACTAGCCAACAATGAGCAGTTCTTC. Its translation is CASNGLANNEQFF.